One sample yielded the 9 T cell receptor beta chains listed below, sequenced in a study of T cells after yellow fever vaccination. TCRdb used MiXCR to reprocess the 5' RACE reads, holding one entry per CDR3 protein. This table holds hundreds of thousands of distinct CDR3 sequences, approximately 12% found once. The sample here was PBMCs, taken on the day of the yellow fever booster vaccination. The receptors were sampled from a man aged 30 to 45 who received the YFV17D yellow fever vaccine.

This clonotype appeared many times. The gene calls are TRBV7-8 and TRBJ2-3; 8 bases are a match to TRBD2. Looked up from germline, CDR1 is SGHVS and CDR2 is FQNEAQ. This CDR3 region has 13 residues. The junction had 5 bases not matched to a gene; V was cut back by 7 bases and J by 5 bases. The CDR3 DNA reads as TGTGCCAGCAACGCGGGAGGCGGAGATACGCAGTATTTT. Amino acid sequence: CASNAGGGDTQYF.

The chain has TRBV7-2 and TRBJ1-4, with D tentatively TRBD1 (5 bases). The V gene's germline CDR1 is SGHTA and CDR2 FQGNSA. V was trimmed by 5 bases and J by 7 bases, leaving 17 bases between them. The CDR3 runs 15 residues. The CDR3 coding sequence is TGTGCCAGCAGCCGGTCTTTTGGCAGGGTTGAAAAACTGTTTTTT. It codes for CASSRSFGRVEKLFF.

This rearrangement joins TRBV20-1 to TRBJ2-3; 7 nucleotides line up with TRBD1. Per germline, CDR1 DFQATT and CDR2 SNEGSKA (reference sequence). The CDR3 length is 14 residues. CDR3: CSPRQGLAIDTQYF. CDR3 sequence (DNA): TGCAGCCCAAGACAGGGATTAGCGATAGATACGCAGTATTTT.

The chain joins TRBV29-1 to TRBJ2-5; 7 positions match TRBD2. V was clipped by 7 bases and J by 0 bases; unmatched bases: 11. The CDR3 totals 15 residues. Looked up from germline, CDR1 is SQVTM and CDR2 is ANQGSEA. CDR3 sequence: CSATKFGGNQETQYF. The DNA for the CDR3 is TGCAGCGCAACGAAGTTCGGGGGGAACCAAGAGACCCAGTACTTC.

This clonotype was counted only a few times. The rearrangement links TRBV2 to TRBJ1-5; D may be TRBD1 (5 bases). Germline lookup yields CDR1 SNHLY and CDR2 FYNNEI. CDR3 size: 15 residues. V shed 3 bases and J shed 0 bases, with 9 bases lying between them. CDR3: CASSERQYSNQPQHF. The CDR3 DNA reads TGTGCCAGCAGTGAGCGACAGTATAGCAATCAGCCCCAGCATTTT.

J is TRBJ2-5 and V is TRBV7-2, with a weak D call TRBD1 (5 bases). Trimming took off 2 bases at V and 5 bases at J, with 15 bases between the two ends. CDR1 and CDR2 (germline): SGHTA, FQGNSA. This CDR3 has 15 amino acids. The CDR3 DNA reads as TGTGCCAGCAGCTTATACGGACACAGCGAGGAGACCCAGTACTTC. Translating it yields CASSLYGHSEETQYF.

The chain is built from TRBV20-1 and TRBJ2-5; D call uncertain. The V gene lost 0 bases and the J gene lost 5 bases, with 19 bases spanning the gap. Germline V gene data show CDR1 as DFQATT and CDR2 as SNEGSKA (reference sequence). The CDR3 length is 16 residues. The CDR3 here is CSARDIGSTARETQYF. In nucleotides, the CDR3 is TGCAGTGCTAGAGATATTGGTAGTACAGCTCGGGAGACCCAGTACTTC.

The V gene is TRBV5-1, the J gene TRBJ1-4, with TRBD1 as a possible D gene (6 bases). Looked up from germline, CDR1 is SGHRS and CDR2 is YFSETQ. The V and J ends lost 2 bases and 8 bases respectively, with 16 bases between them. The CDR3 runs to 15 residues. The CDR3 loop reads CASSFGEQGREKLFF. CDR3 bases: TGCGCCAGCAGCTTCGGAGAACAGGGTCGGGAAAAACTGTTTTTT.

The chain uses TRBV10-3 and TRBJ2-1; either TRBD1 or TRBD2 may supply D (6 bases each). CDR1 is ENHRY and CDR2 is SYGVKD in the germline V gene. V was shortened by 6 bases and J by 4 bases, with 22 bases between the two germline ends. CDR3 length: 17 amino acids. This CDR3 reads CAISPGGRGREYNEQFF. CDR3 coding DNA: TGTGCCATCAGCCCCGGGGGTAGGGGGAGAGAATACAATGAGCAGTTCTTC.